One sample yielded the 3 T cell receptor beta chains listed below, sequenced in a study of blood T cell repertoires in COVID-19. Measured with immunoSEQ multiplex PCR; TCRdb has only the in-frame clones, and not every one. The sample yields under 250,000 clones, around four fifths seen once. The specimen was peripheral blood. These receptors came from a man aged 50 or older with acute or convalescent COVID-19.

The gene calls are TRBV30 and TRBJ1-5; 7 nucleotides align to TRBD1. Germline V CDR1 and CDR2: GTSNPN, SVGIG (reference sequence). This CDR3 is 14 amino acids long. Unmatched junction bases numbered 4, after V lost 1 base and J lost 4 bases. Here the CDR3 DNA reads TGTGCCTGGAGTGGGGGACAGTTAAATCAGCCCCAGCATTTT. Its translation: CAWSGGQLNQPQHF.

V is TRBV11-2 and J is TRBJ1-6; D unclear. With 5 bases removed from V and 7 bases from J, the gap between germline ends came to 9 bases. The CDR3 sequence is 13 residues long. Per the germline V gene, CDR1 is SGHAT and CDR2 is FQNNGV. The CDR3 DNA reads TGTGCCAGCAGCGAGCTAGAGAATTCACCCCTCCACTTT. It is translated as CASSELENSPLHF. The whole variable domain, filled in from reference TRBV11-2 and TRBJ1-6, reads EAGVAQSPRYKIIEKRQSVAFWCNPISGHATLYWYQQILGQGPKLLIQFQNNGVVDDSQLPKDRFSAERLKGVDSTLKIQPAKLEDSAVYLCASSELENSPLHFGNGTRLTVT.

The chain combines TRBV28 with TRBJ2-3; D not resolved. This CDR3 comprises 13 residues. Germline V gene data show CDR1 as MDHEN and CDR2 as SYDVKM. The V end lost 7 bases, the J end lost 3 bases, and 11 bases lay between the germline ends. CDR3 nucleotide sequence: TGTGCCAGCAACGAAGAGCCAACAGATACGCAGTATTTT. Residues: CASNEEPTDTQYF.